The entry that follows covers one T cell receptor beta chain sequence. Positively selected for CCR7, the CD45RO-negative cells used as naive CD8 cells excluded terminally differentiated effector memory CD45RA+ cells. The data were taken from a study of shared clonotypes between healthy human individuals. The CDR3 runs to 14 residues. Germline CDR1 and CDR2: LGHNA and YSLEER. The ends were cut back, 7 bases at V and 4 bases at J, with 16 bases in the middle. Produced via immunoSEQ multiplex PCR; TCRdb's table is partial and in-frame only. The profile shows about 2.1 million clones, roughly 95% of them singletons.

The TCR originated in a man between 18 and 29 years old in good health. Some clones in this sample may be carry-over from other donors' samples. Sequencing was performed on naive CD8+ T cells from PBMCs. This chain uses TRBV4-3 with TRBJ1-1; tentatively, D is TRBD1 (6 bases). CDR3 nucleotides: TGCGCCAGCAAACAGGGAGCTTCGGCCACTGAAGCTTTCTTT. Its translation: CASKQGASATEAFF.